One and the same sample provided the 2 T cell receptor beta chains below, sequenced in a study of T-cell memory formation after mild COVID-19. TCRdb reprocessed the 5' RACE reads via MiXCR and lists one record per CDR3 protein. This table holds hundreds of thousands of distinct CDR3 sequences, around 17% found once. The specimen was PBMCs or a T cell subset sorted from them (not recorded which). The origin of the receptors is a man aged 18 to 29 who had mild COVID-19 (a few samples of this study predate the infection). Cell type and time point are not known.

Only a few counts were recorded for this clonotype. This sequence joins TRBV9 and TRBJ2-3, with TRBD2 identical over 8 bases. The CDR3 has 14 amino acids. After removal of 0 bases from V and 5 bases from J, the junction contained 2 bases not matched to a gene. CDR1 and CDR2 from the germline V gene are SGDLS and YYNGEE. Written as DNA, the CDR3 is TGTGCCAGCAGCGTAGTCGGGGGGGGAGATACGCAGTATTTT. This encodes CASSVVGGGDTQYF.

The rearrangement uses TRBV7-9 and TRBJ2-3; 7 nucleotides agree with TRBD1. Germline V lookup: CDR1 SEHNR, CDR2 FQNEAQ (reference sequence). The CDR3 spans 15 residues. The V segment lost 5 bases and the J segment 8 bases; nucleotides outside the gene matches: 13. CDR3 DNA sequence: TGTGCCAGCAGCCAATCAACAGGGGCCAGGGGTACGCAGTATTTT. As protein: CASSQSTGARGTQYF.